The source of this T cell receptor (beta chain) is a study of neurological immune-mediated disorders (dated 2019 in TCRdb). In terms of the full investigation: Of the roughly 34 multiple sclerosis patients, around 30 had relapsing-remitting MS and 3 had secondary progressive MS. The roughly 110 TCR-beta libraries included longitudinal samples, technical triplicates and paired sorted CD4+ and CD8+ T-cell subsets alongside PBMC samples. The cohort was made up of 60 to 75 subjects, consisting of around 14 HAM/TSP patients, roughly 35 multiple sclerosis patients and some 20 healthy controls. Peripheral blood TCR-beta repertoires from patients with HTLV-I-associated myelopathy (HAM/TSP), patients with multiple sclerosis, and healthy controls were compared in the study using UMI-based sequencing.

There are many counts of this clonotype. This clone's antigen is unknown. No much larger clone exists at a distance of one base, and base qualities are not known. cDNA was synthesized by template-switch 5'RACE using a primer carrying a 10-nucleotide random unique molecular identifier by which each TCR transcript was tagged. Every sequencing run yielded over 190 million TCR-beta sequences covering 15-18 subjects. The RNeasy kit was used for extraction of total RNA. The KAPA Real-time Library Amplification kit was used to amplify TCR-beta VDJ regions with primers targeting the TCR constant region and the 5'RACE anchor. Sample indexes and Illumina adaptors were added in a first PCR, after which library yield was increased in a second PCR. After Ampure bead purification, the roughly 650 bp TCR product was size-selected on a 2% E-gel SizeSelection system. Before pooling, library quality was checked on a Bioanalyzer, concentration was measured with Qubit, and libraries were quantified with the Kapa Library Quantification kit. Libraries were sequenced paired-end 2 x 150 bp on an Illumina HiSeq 2500. To increase sequence diversity, roughly 24-32% phiX was spiked into each library pool. The paper's data handling went like this. The quality-filtered reads were processed with the UMI-based MiGEC pipeline, whose error correction step removed more than 80% of the raw TCR sequences. VDJ genes were aligned to IMGT germline references, and each clonotype was defined by a unique CDR3 amino acid sequence together with V-J genes. Clonal expansion, Shannon diversity, and CDR3 relatedness (CalcPairwiseDistances, ClusterSamples) were evaluated with VDJtools, and phylogenetic trees were built with CLCbio workbench. Using coefficient-of-variation modelling across technical triplicates, the study counted a clone as expanded if it had at least 8 unique UMIs. TCRdb itself trimmed the public reads at Q25 with fastp, ran MiXCR and retained productive beta chains. Rows merge per CDR3 protein into single entries with the most common DNA and genes. What appears here as the V and J calls and clone size reflects TCRdb's work, not the paper's. This sample gives about 50,000 distinct CDR3 sequences in total; roughly 4.3% of them show up just once. Approximately 2.9% of the sample belongs to the ten largest clones.

Relative to germline, V is missing 0 bases and J is missing 5 bases, with 5 bases of the junction outside any gene match. The CDR3 goes from the cysteine to the phenylalanine over 15 residues. CDR3 DNA is the only sequence kept; it has 45 bases, read in frame from the first base. Via the germline V gene, CDR1 is SGHRS and CDR2 YFSETQ. For the unsorted PBMC libraries, 2 million PBMCs were stored in RNAlater at -80 degrees C until RNA extraction and were used to generate the libraries. The multiple sclerosis patients were enrolled in a US clinical protocol that evaluated disease progression with magnetic resonance imaging. Peripheral blood was subjected to Ficoll-Hypaque density gradient centrifugation to isolate PBMCs, which were then cryopreserved in liquid nitrogen. General study outcomes and caveats: The MS cluster showed no association with clinical or MRI features, and the authors stated that larger cohorts are needed. In phylogenetic analysis, the repertoires of 18 of 34 MS patients grouped into a cluster of related CDR3 sequences, which suggests a possible signature at the repertoire level. The highest TCR clonal expansion was observed in HAM/TSP patients, whereas the lowest was observed in MS patients, even when compared with healthy controls. Across subjects, expanded clones never shared an identical CDR3 amino acid sequence, which suggests that the TCR-beta repertoires in every group were private.

This chain joins TRBV5-1 to TRBJ1-1, with TRBD1 matching 9 junction bases. This receptor was obtained from a man aged 45-60 years with multiple sclerosis. Sequences were obtained from PBMCs. The nucleotide sequence is given as TGCGCCAGCAGCTTGGGAGGGACAGGGTATACTGAAGCTTTCTTT. This is translated as CASSLGGTGYTEAFF.